The TCR beta chain described here comes from a study of blood T cell repertoires in COVID-19. Study details: T cells, B-cell-depleted T cells, or PBMCs provided the cDNA or gDNA that served as material.

Method: immunoSEQ multiplex PCR; TCRdb's copy keeps in-frame clones and lacks some. Among more than 200,000 clones listed, over 70% were seen once. Germline lookup yields CDR1 KGHDR and CDR2 SFDVKD. Deletions cut 1 base from V and 5 bases from J, with 10 bases between. CDR3 length: 14 residues. The chain combines TRBV24-1 with TRBJ1-2; TRBD1 might be the D (6 bases). This TCR was recovered from a woman at least 80 years old with acute or convalescent COVID-19. Material: peripheral blood. The chain's CDR3 is CATSDLGTSYGYTF. The CDR3 nucleotides are TGTGCCACCAGTGATTTAGGGACAAGTTATGGCTACACCTTC.